The clone carrying this TCR beta chain was counted ten times or more. Its specificity is not known. The V end lost 0 bases, the J end lost 6 bases, and 16 bases lay between the germline ends. Germline CDR1 and CDR2: SGDLS and YYNGEE. The CDR3 consists of 16 residues. The data stem from a study of CD8 T cells in ankylosing spondylitis. Study observations and caveats: The study identified a TCR beta motif of several highly homologous variants that appeared characteristic of ankylosing spondylitis blood.

MiXCR, applied by TCRdb to the 5' RACE reads, yields one record per CDR3 protein. The repertoire holds roughly 280,000 distinct CDR3 sequences, with 20% as singletons. The chain links TRBV9 to TRBJ2-1; D is unresolved. The sequence was obtained from a male donor with ankylosing spondylitis or in good health (not recorded which). Sequencing was performed on blood, either unsorted or a sorted T cell fraction (not recorded which). DNA for the CDR3: TGTGCCAGCAGCGTAGCGTGGACCCTCGGTGGCAATGAGCAGTTCTTC. It translates to CASSVAWTLGGNEQFF.